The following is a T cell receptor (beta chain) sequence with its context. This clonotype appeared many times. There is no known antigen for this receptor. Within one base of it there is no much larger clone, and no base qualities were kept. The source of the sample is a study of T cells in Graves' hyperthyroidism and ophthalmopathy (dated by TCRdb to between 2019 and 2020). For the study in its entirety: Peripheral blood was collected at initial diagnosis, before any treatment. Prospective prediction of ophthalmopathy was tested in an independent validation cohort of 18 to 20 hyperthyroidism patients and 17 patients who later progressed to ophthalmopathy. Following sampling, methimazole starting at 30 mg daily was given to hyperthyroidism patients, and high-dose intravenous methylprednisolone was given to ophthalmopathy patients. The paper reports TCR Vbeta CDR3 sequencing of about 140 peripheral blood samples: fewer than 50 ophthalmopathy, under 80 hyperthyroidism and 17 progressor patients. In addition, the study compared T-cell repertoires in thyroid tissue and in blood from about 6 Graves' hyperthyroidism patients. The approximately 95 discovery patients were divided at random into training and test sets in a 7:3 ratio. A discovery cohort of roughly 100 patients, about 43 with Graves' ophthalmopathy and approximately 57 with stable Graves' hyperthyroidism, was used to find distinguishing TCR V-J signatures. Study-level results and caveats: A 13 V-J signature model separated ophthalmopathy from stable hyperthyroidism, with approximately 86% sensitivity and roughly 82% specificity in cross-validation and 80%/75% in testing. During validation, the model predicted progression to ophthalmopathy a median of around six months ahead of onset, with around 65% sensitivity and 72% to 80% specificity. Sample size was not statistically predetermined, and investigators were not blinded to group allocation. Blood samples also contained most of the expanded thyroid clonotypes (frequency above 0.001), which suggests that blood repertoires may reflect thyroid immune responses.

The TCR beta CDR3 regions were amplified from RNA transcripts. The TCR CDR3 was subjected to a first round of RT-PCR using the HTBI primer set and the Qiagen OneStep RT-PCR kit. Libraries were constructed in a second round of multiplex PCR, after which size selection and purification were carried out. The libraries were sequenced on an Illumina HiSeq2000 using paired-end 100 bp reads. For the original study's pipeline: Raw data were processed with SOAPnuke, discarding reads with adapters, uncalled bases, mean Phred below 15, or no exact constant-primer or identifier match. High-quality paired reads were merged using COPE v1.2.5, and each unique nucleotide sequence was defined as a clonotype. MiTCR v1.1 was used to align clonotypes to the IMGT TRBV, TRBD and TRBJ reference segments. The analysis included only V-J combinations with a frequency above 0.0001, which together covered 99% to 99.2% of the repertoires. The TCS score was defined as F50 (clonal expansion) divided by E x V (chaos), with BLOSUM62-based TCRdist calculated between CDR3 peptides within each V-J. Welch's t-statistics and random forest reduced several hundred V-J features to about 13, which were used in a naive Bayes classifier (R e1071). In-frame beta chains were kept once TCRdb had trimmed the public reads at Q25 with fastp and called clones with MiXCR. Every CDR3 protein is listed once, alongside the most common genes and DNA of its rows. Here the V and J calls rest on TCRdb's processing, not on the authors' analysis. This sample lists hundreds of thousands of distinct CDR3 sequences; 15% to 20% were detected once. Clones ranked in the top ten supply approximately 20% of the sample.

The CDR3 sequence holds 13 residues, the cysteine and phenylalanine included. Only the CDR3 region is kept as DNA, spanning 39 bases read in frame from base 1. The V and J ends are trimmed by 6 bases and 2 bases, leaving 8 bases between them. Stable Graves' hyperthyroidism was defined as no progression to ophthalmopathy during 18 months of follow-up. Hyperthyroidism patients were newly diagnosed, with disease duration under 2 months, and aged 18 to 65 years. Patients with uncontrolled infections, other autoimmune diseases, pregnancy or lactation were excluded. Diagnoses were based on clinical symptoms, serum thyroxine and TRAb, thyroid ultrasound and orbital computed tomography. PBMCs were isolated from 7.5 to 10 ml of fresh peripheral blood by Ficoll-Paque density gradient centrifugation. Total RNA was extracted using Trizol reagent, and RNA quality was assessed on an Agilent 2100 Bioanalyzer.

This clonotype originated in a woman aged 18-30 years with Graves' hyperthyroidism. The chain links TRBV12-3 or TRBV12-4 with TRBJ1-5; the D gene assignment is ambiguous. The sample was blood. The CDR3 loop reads CASSFTGNQPQHF. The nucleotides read TGTGCCAGCAGCTTTACAGGCAATCAGCCCCAGCATTTT.